These 5 T cell receptor beta chains originate from one sample sequenced in a study of cytomegalovirus exposure and HLA in healthy donors (dated by TCRdb to about 2017). Library prep was done by the immunoSEQ multiplex PCR assay. The multiplex PCR relied on a mix of 60 forward primers for TCR Vbeta segments and 13 reverse primers for TCR Jbeta segments. TCRdb re-hosts the immuneACCESS table, in-frame sequences only. Its copies lack some clones; in the studies checked, an unresolved V gene accounts for under half of them, and the cause for the rest is not known. This sample's listing comprises around 100,000 clones. The leading ten clones occupy around 3.4% of the sample. The sequencing sample was made of PBMCs. These receptors were taken from a woman aged 30 to 39 in good health and CMV-seronegative.

The rearrangement links TRBV6-6 to TRBJ1-3; the match to TRBD1 covers 9 bases. The J segment lost 3 bases and the V segment lost 2 bases, leaving 5 bases of the junction unmatched. Germline V gene lookup returns CDR1 MNHNY and CDR2 SVGAGI (reference sequence). This CDR3 region has 16 residues. The CDR3, as DNA: TGTGCCAGCAGTTACGAAACAGGGGGCGTTGGAAACACCATATATTTT. This encodes CASSYETGGVGNTIYF.

The genes are TRBV7-3 and TRBJ2-3; 9 nucleotides match TRBD1. Germline V gene sequence: CDR1 SGHTA, CDR2 FQGTGA. V lost 5 bases, J lost 4 bases, and 4 bases stayed unmatched. The CDR3 runs 14 residues. CDR3 region: CASSRDRAPDTQYF. The DNA for the CDR3 is TGTGCCAGCAGCCGGGACAGGGCTCCAGATACGCAGTATTTT.

The J gene is TRBJ1-2, the V gene TRBV5-5; 7 bases agree with TRBD1. The germline V gene encodes CDR1 SGHKS and CDR2 YYEKEE (reference sequence). The J segment lost 6 bases and the V segment lost 3 bases, leaving 11 bases of the junction unmatched. The CDR3 sequence is 15 residues long. The CDR3 bases are TGTGCCAGCAGCTCAACGCCTGACAGGGTACATGGCTACACCTTC. This gives the protein CASSSTPDRVHGYTF.

The chain couples TRBV6-1 to TRBJ1-2; 8 bases line up with TRBD1. The CDR3 runs to 13 residues. The junction had 0 bases not matched to a gene; V was cut back by 1 base and J by 5 bases. Germline lookup yields CDR1 MNHNS and CDR2 SASEGT. CDR3 protein: CASSEGTGYGYTF. CDR3 bases: TGTGCCAGCAGTGAAGGGACAGGGTATGGCTACACCTTC.

A word on this clone: This sample also contains other DNA sequences that code for the same CDR3. V and J are TRBV5-1 and TRBJ2-7, with 7 bases aligning to TRBD1. This CDR3 comprises 13 residues. CDR1 and CDR2 (germline): SGHRS, YFSETQ. V was clipped by 4 bases and J by 2 bases; unmatched bases: 3. CDR3 in DNA: TGCGCCAGCAGCCCCGGGACAGCCTACGAGCAGTACTTC. Translating it yields CASSPGTAYEQYF.